This T cell receptor (beta chain) derives from a study of T cell changes during pregnancy in multiple sclerosis. Sequenced by immunoSEQ multiplex PCR; TCRdb stores in-frame clones only, minus some. The sample consists of about 67,000 clones, roughly nine tenths of them appearing once. The sequenced sample was peripheral blood, obtained in the second trimester of pregnancy. The TCR sequence derives from a female donor with multiple sclerosis, enrolled in a pregnancy study.

The CDR3 DNA follows: TGTGCCAGCACTCTAGCGGGGAATGAGCAGTTCTTC. As protein: CASTLAGNEQFF. The chain combines TRBV6-1 with TRBJ2-1, with 9 bases identical to TRBD2. This CDR3 has 12 residues. Germline trimming cut 7 bases from V and 7 bases from J; bases unmatched to any gene: 2. Germline loops: CDR1 MNHNS, CDR2 SASEGT.